The rows below give T cell receptor beta chains drawn from one sample of a study of neurological immune-mediated disorders. MiXCR, run by TCRdb on the 5' RACE reads, gives a single entry per CDR3 protein. This table has fewer than 20,000 distinct CDR3 sequences, roughly 9% appearing once. What was sequenced was CD8+ T cells from blood. All receptors come from a man aged 45-60 years in good health. Both conserved end residues are part of each CDR3. Each record gives: clone size, CDR3 length, V gene, D gene, J gene, CDR3 DNA, CDR3 protein. D genes are given only for firm matches. The size of a clone is reported for some rows only, either as once, few or many, or as a class for expanded clones.

size: many; length: 14; V: TRBV6-5; D: TRBD2; J: TRBJ2-1; DNA: TGTGCCAGCAGTCCGGTACCGGGGGGGAATGAGCAGTTCTTC; CDR3: CASSPVPGGNEQFF
size: many; length: 14; V: TRBV20-1; D: -; J: TRBJ2-7; DNA: TGCAGTGCTAGTCTTGGCAATAGACCCTACGAGCAGTACTTC; CDR3: CSASLGNRPYEQYF
size: once; length: 15; V: TRBV5-1; D: -; J: TRBJ2-2; DNA: TGCGCCAGCAGCGCCATAGGAGACGGCCCCGGGGAGCTGTTTTTT; CDR3: CASSAIGDGPGELFF
size: many; length: 14; V: TRBV9; D: -; J: TRBJ2-3; DNA: TGTGCCAGCAGCGTAGAGGATGTAGTTGGCGCGCAGTATTTT; CDR3: CASSVEDVVGAQYF
size: many; length: 12; V: TRBV2; D: -; J: TRBJ2-1; DNA: TGTGCCAGCAGTGGGAGCGGTCATGAGCAGTTCTTC; CDR3: CASSGSGHEQFF
size: many; length: 15; V: TRBV7-2; D: TRBD2; J: TRBJ2-3; DNA: TGTGCCAGCAGCGCGACTAGCGGGAGCGCAGATACGCAGTATTTT; CDR3: CASSATSGSADTQYF
size: many; length: 13; V: TRBV4-2; D: -; J: TRBJ2-1; DNA: TGTGCCAGCAGCCGAGGGCGGGACAATGAGCAGTTCTTC; CDR3: CASSRGRDNEQFF
size: many; length: 13; V: TRBV15; D: TRBD2; J: TRBJ2-1; DNA: TGTGCCACCTCGAGCGGGAGCGACAATGAGCAGTTCTTC; CDR3: CATSSGSDNEQFF
size: many; length: 14; V: TRBV24-1; D: -; J: TRBJ2-1; DNA: TGTGCCACCAGTGACGGAAGGGATGTTAATGAGCAGTTCTTC; CDR3: CATSDGRDVNEQFF
size: many; length: 19; V: TRBV29-1; D: -; J: TRBJ2-3; DNA: TGCAGCGTTGAGGGAAGCTTCTCTCACGTAGCGGCTAGCACAGATACGCAGTATTTT; CDR3: CSVEGSFSHVAASTDTQYF
size: -; length: 15; V: TRBV12-3/TRBV12-4; D: TRBD2; J: TRBJ2-1; DNA: TGTGCCAGCAGCCCCAGCGGGAGGACCTACAATGAGCAGTTCTTC; CDR3: CASSPSGRTYNEQFF
size: many; length: 11; V: TRBV20-1; D: -; J: TRBJ2-7; DNA: TGCAGTTGCGGAGTCCACTACGAGCAGTACTTC; CDR3: CSCGVHYEQYF
size: many; length: 16; V: TRBV5-6; D: -; J: TRBJ2-3; DNA: TGTGCCAGCAGGACCCTCCGGGAGTATAACACAGATACGCAGTATTTT; CDR3: CASRTLREYNTDTQYF
size: many; length: 13; V: TRBV7-9; D: -; J: TRBJ2-1; DNA: TGTGCCAGCAGCAAAGCTAGCAGCGATGAGCAGTTCTTC; CDR3: CASSKASSDEQFF
size: many; length: 15; V: TRBV20-1; D: TRBD2; J: TRBJ2-2; DNA: TGCAGTGCTAGAGGGCTAGCGGGAGTCCCCGGGGAGCTGTTTTTT; CDR3: CSARGLAGVPGELFF
size: many; length: 15; V: TRBV4-2; D: TRBD2; J: TRBJ2-7; DNA: TGTGCCAGCAGCCAGGGGACTAGCGGGTTCTACGAGCAGTACTTC; CDR3: CASSQGTSGFYEQYF
size: many; length: 14; V: TRBV20-1; D: TRBD1; J: TRBJ2-7; DNA: TGCAGTGCTCGGACAGGGGAACGTATCTACGAGCAGTACTTC; CDR3: CSARTGERIYEQYF
size: many; length: 15; V: TRBV6-6; D: -; J: TRBJ2-2; DNA: TGTGCCAGCAGTCCCGGACAGACCTACACCGGGGAGCTGTTTTTT; CDR3: CASSPGQTYTGELFF
size: many; length: 14; V: TRBV4-1; D: TRBD1; J: TRBJ2-7; DNA: TGCGCCAGCAGCCACCTGGGACAGACCTACGAGCAGTACTTC; CDR3: CASSHLGQTYEQYF
size: -; length: 15; V: TRBV2; D: -; J: TRBJ1-6; DNA: TGTGCCAGCAGGGCAGAGGGGTCCCATAATTCACCCCTCCACTTT; CDR3: CASRAEGSHNSPLHF
size: many; length: 13; V: TRBV6-5; D: -; J: TRBJ1-1; DNA: TGTGCCAGCAGTTACGCTTCGGGGACTGAAGCTTTCTTT; CDR3: CASSYASGTEAFF
size: many; length: 12; V: TRBV28; D: -; J: TRBJ1-6; DNA: TGTGCCAGCAGTCCAGGGGCTTCACCCCTCCACTTT; CDR3: CASSPGASPLHF
size: -; length: 20; V: TRBV4-1; D: TRBD2; J: TRBJ2-3; DNA: TGCGCCAGCAGCCAAGATGAGGGACTAGCGGGGTCATCTAGCACAGATACGCAGTATTTT; CDR3: CASSQDEGLAGSSSTDTQYF